Listed below are T cell receptor beta chains from one sample, sequenced in a study of blood T cell repertoires in COVID-19. Profiling relied on immunoSEQ multiplex PCR, and the TCRdb table lists in-frame clones only, not all of them. The data contain approximately 92,000 clones, over 80% of them singletons. The sample was peripheral blood. Receptor source: a middle-aged man with acute or convalescent COVID-19. CDR3s include the opening cysteine and the closing phenylalanine or tryptophan. The D gene is left open where the match is weak. Not all rows give a size; the values are once, few, many and, for expanded clones, a class.

NA | NA | TRBJ2-2 | TRBV12-3/TRBV12-4 | CASSLRGTGELFF | TGTGCCAGCAGTTTACGAGGGACCGGGGAGCTGTTTTTT
NA | once | TRBJ2-7 | TRBV4-1 | CASSQVPGTYEQYF | TGCGCCAGCAGCCAAGTTCCAGGAACCTACGAGCAGTACTTC
NA | NA | TRBJ2-3 | TRBV3-1/TRBV3-2 | CASSQEVAGTDTQYF | TGTGCCAGCAGCCAAGAGGTAGCCGGCACAGATACGCAGTATTTT
TRBD2 | NA | TRBJ2-1 | TRBV9 | CASSTRSGGSSYNEQFF | TGTGCCAGCAGCACCCGTTCGGGAGGGAGCTCCTACAATGAGCAGTTCTTC
TRBD2 | NA | TRBJ2-7 | TRBV29-1 | CSTTKSGSYGEQYF | TGCAGCACCACAAAGAGCGGGAGTTATGGCGAGCAGTACTTC
TRBD2 | NA | TRBJ2-2 | TRBV6-5 | CAATLTSGSAGELFF | TGTGCCGCCACACTTACTAGCGGGAGTGCCGGGGAGCTGTTTTTT
TRBD1 | NA | TRBJ1-2 | TRBV5-6 | CASSLAGQVSF | TGTGCCAGCAGCCTGGCAGGACAGGTTAGCTTC
NA | NA | TRBJ1-4 | TRBV6-5 | CASRRENHNEKLFF | TGTGCCAGCAGGAGGGAAAACCATAATGAAAAACTGTTTTTT
TRBD2 | NA | TRBJ2-2 | TRBV28 | CASSNSGRLAGELFF | TGTGCCAGCAGCAATAGCGGGAGATTAGCCGGGGAGCTGTTTTTT
NA | NA | TRBJ1-2 | TRBV18 | CASSPPGTMPGGYTF | TGTGCCAGCTCACCACCGGGTACCATGCCGGGTGGCTACACCTTC
TRBD1 | NA | TRBJ1-2 | TRBV27 | CASSSGGGNYGYTF | TGTGCCAGCAGCTCAGGGGGCGGAAACTATGGCTACACCTTC
TRBD1 | NA | TRBJ2-7 | TRBV7-9 | CASSPDRGRYEQYF | TGTGCCAGCAGCCCGGATAGGGGGCGGTACGAGCAGTACTTC
NA | NA | TRBJ2-5 | TRBV15 | CATSRDREYQETQYF | TGTGCCACCAGCAGAGATAGGGAGTACCAAGAGACCCAGTACTTC
NA | NA | TRBJ2-1 | TRBV20-1 | CSARSRSGGFF | TGCAGTGCTAGAAGCCGTTCTGGTGGGTTCTTC
TRBD1 | few | TRBJ1-2 | TRBV4-3 | CASSHGQGAGGYTF | TGCGCCAGCAGCCATGGACAGGGGGCTGGGGGCTACACCTTC
NA | NA | TRBJ2-3 | TRBV30 | CAWRLGGWFRGTDTQYF | TGTGCCTGGCGGCTGGGGGGTTGGTTTAGAGGCACAGATACGCAGTATTTT
TRBD1 | NA | TRBJ2-1 | TRBV20-1 | CSASGVGQADNEQFF | TGCAGTGCTAGTGGTGTCGGACAGGCTGACAATGAGCAGTTCTTC
TRBD1 | NA | TRBJ1-3 | TRBV4-3 | CASSQGQGSGNTIYF | TGCGCCAGCAGCCAGGGACAGGGGTCTGGAAACACCATATATTTT